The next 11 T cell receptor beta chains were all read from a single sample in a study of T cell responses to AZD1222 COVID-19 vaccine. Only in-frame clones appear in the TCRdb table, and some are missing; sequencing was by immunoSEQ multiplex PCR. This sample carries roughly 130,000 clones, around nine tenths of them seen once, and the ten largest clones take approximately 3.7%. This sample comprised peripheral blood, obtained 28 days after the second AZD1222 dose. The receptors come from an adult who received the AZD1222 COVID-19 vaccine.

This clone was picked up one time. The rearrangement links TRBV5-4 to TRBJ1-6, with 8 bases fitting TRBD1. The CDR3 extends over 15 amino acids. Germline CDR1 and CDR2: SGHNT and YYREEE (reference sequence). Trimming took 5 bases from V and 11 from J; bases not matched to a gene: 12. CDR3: CASRDRAKGEAPLHF. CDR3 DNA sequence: TGTGCCAGCAGGGACAGGGCGAAAGGGGAGGCACCCCTCCACTTT.

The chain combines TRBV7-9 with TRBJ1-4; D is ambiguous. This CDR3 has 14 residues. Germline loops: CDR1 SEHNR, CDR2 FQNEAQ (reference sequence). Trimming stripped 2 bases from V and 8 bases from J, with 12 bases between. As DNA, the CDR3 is TGTGCCAGCAGCTTATACGGCAGCATAGAAAAACTGTTTTTT. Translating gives CASSLYGSIEKLFF.

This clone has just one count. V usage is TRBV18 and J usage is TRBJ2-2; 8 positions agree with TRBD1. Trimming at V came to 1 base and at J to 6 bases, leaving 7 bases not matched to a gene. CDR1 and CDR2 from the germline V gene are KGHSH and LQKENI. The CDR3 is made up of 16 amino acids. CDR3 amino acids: CASSPRRTGPPGELFF. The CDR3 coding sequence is TGTGCCAGCTCACCACGCCGGACAGGGCCTCCCGGGGAGCTGTTTTTT.

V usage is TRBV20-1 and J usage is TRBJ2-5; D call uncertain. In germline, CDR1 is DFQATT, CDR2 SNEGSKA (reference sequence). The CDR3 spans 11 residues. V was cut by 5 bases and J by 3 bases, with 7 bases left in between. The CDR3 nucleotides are TGCAGTGCTCCTCTTAAAGAGACCCAGTACTTC. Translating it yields CSAPLKETQYF.

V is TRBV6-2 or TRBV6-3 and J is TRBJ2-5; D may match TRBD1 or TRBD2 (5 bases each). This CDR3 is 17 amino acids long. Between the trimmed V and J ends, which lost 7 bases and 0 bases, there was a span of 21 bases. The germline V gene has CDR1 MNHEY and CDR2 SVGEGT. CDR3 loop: CASTSSGTKMYQETQYF. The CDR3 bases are TGTGCCAGCACTTCCTCCGGGACCAAAATGTACCAAGAGACCCAGTACTTC.

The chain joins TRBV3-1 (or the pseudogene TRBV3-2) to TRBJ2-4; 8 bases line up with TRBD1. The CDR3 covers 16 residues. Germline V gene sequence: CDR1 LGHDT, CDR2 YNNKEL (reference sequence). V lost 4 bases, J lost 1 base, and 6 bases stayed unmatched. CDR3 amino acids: CASSPGQGRAKNIQYF. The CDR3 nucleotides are TGTGCCAGCAGCCCCGGACAGGGACGCGCCAAAAACATTCAGTACTTC.

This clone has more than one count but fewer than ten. The CDR3 nucleotides read TGCGCCAGCAGCCAAGGGGACACCGACACCGGGGAGCTGTTTTTT. It specifies CASSQGDTDTGELFF. This rearrangement joins TRBV4-3 to TRBJ2-2; tentative D call: TRBD1 (6 bases). Trimming cost V 1 base and J 3 bases, with 9 bases left between them. This CDR3 is 15 amino acids long. The germline V gene encodes CDR1 LGHNA and CDR2 YSLEER.

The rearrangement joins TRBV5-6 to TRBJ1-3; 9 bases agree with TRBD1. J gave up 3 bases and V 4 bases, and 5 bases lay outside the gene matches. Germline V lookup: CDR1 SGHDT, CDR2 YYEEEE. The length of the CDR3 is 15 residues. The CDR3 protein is CASSVDRGGGNTIYF. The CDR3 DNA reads TGTGCCAGCAGCGTGGACAGGGGAGGTGGAAACACCATATATTTT. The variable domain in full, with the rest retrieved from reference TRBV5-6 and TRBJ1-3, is DAGVTQSPTHLIKTRGQQVTLRCSPKSGHDTVSWYQQALGQGPQFIFQYYEEEERQRGNFPDRFSGHQFPNYSSELNVNALLLGDSALYLCASSVDRGGGNTIYFGEGSWLTVV.

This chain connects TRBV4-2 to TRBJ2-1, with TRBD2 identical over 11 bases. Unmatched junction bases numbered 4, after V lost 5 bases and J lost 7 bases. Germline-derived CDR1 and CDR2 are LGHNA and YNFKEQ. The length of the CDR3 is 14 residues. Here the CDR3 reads CASSLAGGVNEQFF. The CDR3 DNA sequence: TGTGCCAGCAGCTTAGCGGGAGGGGTAAATGAGCAGTTCTTC.

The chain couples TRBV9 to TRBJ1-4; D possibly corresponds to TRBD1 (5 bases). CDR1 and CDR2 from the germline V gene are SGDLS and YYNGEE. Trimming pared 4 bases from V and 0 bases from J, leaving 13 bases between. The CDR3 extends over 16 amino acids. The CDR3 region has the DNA TGTGCCAGCAGCAGGGGCTTTGGGCCAACTAATGAAAAACTGTTTTTT. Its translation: CASSRGFGPTNEKLFF.

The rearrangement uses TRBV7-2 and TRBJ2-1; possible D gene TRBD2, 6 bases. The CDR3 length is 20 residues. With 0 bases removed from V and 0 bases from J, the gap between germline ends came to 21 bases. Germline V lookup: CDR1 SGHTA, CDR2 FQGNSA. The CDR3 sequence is CASSLAGGRRLGLSYNEQFF. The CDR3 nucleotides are TGTGCCAGCAGCTTAGCCGGAGGGAGAAGGTTGGGTCTCTCCTACAATGAGCAGTTCTTC. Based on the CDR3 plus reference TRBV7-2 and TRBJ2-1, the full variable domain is GAGVSQSPSNKVTEKGKDVELRCDPISGHTALYWYRQSLGQGLEFLIYFQGNSAPDKSGLPSDRFSAERTGGSVSTLTIQRTQQEDSAVYLCASSLAGGRRLGLSYNEQFFGPGTRLTVL.